This T cell receptor (beta chain) came from a study of cytomegalovirus exposure and HLA in healthy donors. Across the study: The approximately 110 validation repertoires and the 666 first-cohort repertoires shared a platform, a later analysis reported.

Sequenced by immunoSEQ multiplex PCR; TCRdb stores in-frame clones only, minus some. The table shows about 55,000 clones, with around 90% occurring only once. In the case of this clone: Its target is not known.

The donors were part of the validation cohort, which consisted of over a hundred subjects and was separate from the first cohort of under 750 subjects. General study results and limits: While the bulk of TCR sequences proved rare, some public TCRs turned up in many donors.

CDR3 length equals 17 residues. In germline, CDR1 is LNHDA, CDR2 SQIVND (reference sequence). Trimming removed 6 bases from V and 7 bases from J; junction bases left unmatched: 15. Sequencing was performed on PBMCs. V and J are TRBV19 and TRBJ1-5; 10 nucleotides agree with TRBD1. The receptor comes from a man between 18 and 29 years old in good health and CMV-seronegative. The CDR3 nucleotides read TGTGCCAGTAGAAGAAACTCCGGGACAGGGGAAAGGCAGCCCCAGCATTTT. Protein sequence: CASRRNSGTGERQPQHF.